Listed below are T cell receptor beta chains from one sample, sequenced in a study of T cells after yellow fever vaccination. TCRdb re-derived calls from the 5' RACE reads in MiXCR, one entry per CDR3 protein. The sample consists of 200,000 to 300,000 distinct CDR3 sequences, more than 3.5% of them appearing once. The sequences come from PBMCs, collected 15 days after the yellow fever booster vaccination. The receptors shown here come from a man younger than 35 who received the YFV17D yellow fever vaccine. Both conserved end residues are part of each CDR3. The order of the fields is CDR3 length, D gene, clone size, V gene, J gene, CDR3 DNA, CDR3 protein. D genes are given only for firm matches. Clone size is stated in some rows and not others, as once, few, many or a class when expanded.

14	-	many	TRBV7-2	TRBJ1-2	TGTGCCAGCAGCTTAGGAGGGCAGCACTATGGCTACACCTTC	CASSLGGQHYGYTF
16	-	many	TRBV5-1	TRBJ2-1	TGCGCCAGCAGCTTGGGGTCGTCACCCTCCTACAATGAGCAGTTCTTC	CASSLGSSPSYNEQFF
13	-	many	TRBV20-1	TRBJ2-3	TGCAGTGCACCAGGGGAAACCACAGATACGCAGTATTTT	CSAPGETTDTQYF
12	-	many	TRBV5-1	TRBJ1-3	TGCGCCAGCAGCTTGGAGGGGAGGGACCGGTATTTT	CASSLEGRDRYF
14	-	many	TRBV7-2	TRBJ1-5	TGTGCCAGCAGCCCCGATACCAGGGGTCAGCCCCAGCATTTT	CASSPDTRGQPQHF
16	-	many	TRBV4-3	TRBJ1-1	TGCGCCAGCAGCCAAGATAATAGCCGGATTGGGACTGAAGCTTTCTTT	CASSQDNSRIGTEAFF
14	-	many	TRBV15	TRBJ2-5	TGTGCCACCAGCAGAGACAGGACAGCAGAGACCCAGTACTTC	CATSRDRTAETQYF
14	-	many	TRBV28	TRBJ2-7	TGTGCCAGCAGGCGGACAATGGCCCTTTACGAGCAGTACTTC	CASRRTMALYEQYF
14	-	many	TRBV9	TRBJ1-2	TGTGCCAGCAGCCAGGGAAAGGAGCGGTATGGCTACACCTTC	CASSQGKERYGYTF
16	TRBD2	many	TRBV7-7	TRBJ2-3	TGTGCTAGCAGCTTGGTCGTCGGGGGGGGCCGGGATACGCAGTATTTT	CASSLVVGGGRDTQYF
13	-	many	TRBV10-2	TRBJ2-1	TGCGCCAGCAGTGAGAATCTGGAGAATGAGCAGTTCTTC	CASSENLENEQFF
15	-	-	TRBV5-4	TRBJ2-5	TGTGCCAGCAGTTCACTAAAGGGTGGTGTCGAGACCCAGTACTTC	CASSSLKGGVETQYF
12	-	many	TRBV2	TRBJ2-1	TGTGCCAGCAGGAGGGGGGGGGATGAGCAGTTCTTC	CASRRGGDEQFF
17	-	many	TRBV5-6	TRBJ1-2	TGTGCCAGCAGCTTGGACTCCGGCCAGTACCTCTACTATGGCTACACCTTC	CASSLDSGQYLYYGYTF
13	-	many	TRBV27	TRBJ1-2	TGTGCCACCCGAAACGACAGCCACTATGGCTACACCTTC	CATRNDSHYGYTF
15	-	many	TRBV14	TRBJ2-3	TGTGCCAGCAGCCAGAGCGTAAGACGCACAGATACGCAGTATTTT	CASSQSVRRTDTQYF
14	-	few	TRBV11-2	TRBJ2-3	TGTGCCAGCAAGGGAGACTTTAGCACAGATACGCAGTATTTT	CASKGDFSTDTQYF
14	TRBD2	many	TRBV20-1	TRBJ2-3	TGCAGTGCTACGACTAGCGGGGCCTCAGATACGCAGTATTTT	CSATTSGASDTQYF
15	TRBD1	many	TRBV27	TRBJ2-7	TGTGCCAGCAGTTTAGGGGTGACAGGGGGCTACGAGCAGTACTTC	CASSLGVTGGYEQYF
13	-	-	TRBV2	TRBJ1-1	TGTGCCAGCAGGGGGGAATCAGGCTCTGAAGCTTTCTTT	CASRGESGSEAFF
12	-	many	TRBV25-1	TRBJ1-1	TGTGCCAGCAGTGAAAGAAGTCGGGAAGCTTTCTTT	CASSERSREAFF
14	-	many	TRBV5-4	TRBJ1-4	TGTGCCAGCAGCCTCGACAGCAACGATGAAAAACTGTTTTTT	CASSLDSNDEKLFF
16	TRBD2	many	TRBV20-1	TRBJ2-4	TGCAGTGCTAAAGCAAATAGCGGGGGGGCAAGAAACATTCAGTACTTC	CSAKANSGGARNIQYF
14	-	many	TRBV7-2	TRBJ2-2	TGTGCCAGCAGCTCGACAGGCTACACCGGGGAGCTGTTTTTT	CASSSTGYTGELFF
14	-	many	TRBV18	TRBJ2-7	TGTGCCAGCTCACCAAGCTCGAGCGTCTACGAGCAGTACTTC	CASSPSSSVYEQYF
16	TRBD2	many	TRBV4-2	TRBJ2-5	TGTGCCAGCAGCCGAGGTGGAGTAGCGGGGAAAGAGACCCAGTACTTC	CASSRGGVAGKETQYF
14	-	many	TRBV12-3/TRBV12-4	TRBJ1-3	TGTGCCAGCAGTTCCCTCGGGGCTGGAAACACCATATATTTT	CASSSLGAGNTIYF
13	-	many	TRBV5-1	TRBJ2-3	TGCGCCAGCAGCTTGGGTGAGCGGAATACGCAGTATTTT	CASSLGERNTQYF
18	-	many	TRBV7-2	TRBJ1-4	TGTGCCAGCAGCCCGAGCCCCCAGGGCAGGGGTGCTAATGAAAAACTGTTTTTT	CASSPSPQGRGANEKLFF
12	-	many	TRBV12-3/TRBV12-4	TRBJ2-7	TGTGCCAGCAGCCACGGGACCTACGAGCAGTACTTC	CASSHGTYEQYF
14	-	many	TRBV7-9	TRBJ1-3	TGTGCCAGCAGCTTCCCGGGGCGTGGAAACACCATATATTTT	CASSFPGRGNTIYF
14	TRBD1	few	TRBV27	TRBJ1-5	TGTGCCAGCAGTTCTCTGGGACAGGCCCAGCCCCAGCATTTT	CASSSLGQAQPQHF
14	-	many	TRBV7-8	TRBJ1-1	TGTGCCAGCAGTTTAGGGGACACCGACACTGAAGCTTTCTTT	CASSLGDTDTEAFF
16	-	many	TRBV4-2	TRBJ2-1	TGTGCCAGCAGCCAAGAGGAAGGACAAGCCTCCAATGAGCAGTTCTTC	CASSQEEGQASNEQFF
15	-	few	TRBV9	TRBJ1-5	TGTGCCAGCAGCGTAGGACCTTATAGCAATCAGCCCCAGCATTTT	CASSVGPYSNQPQHF
15	TRBD2	many	TRBV5-1	TRBJ2-1	TGCGCCAGCAGCTATACGACTAGCGGGGCCGATGAGCAGTTCTTC	CASSYTTSGADEQFF
17	-	many	TRBV4-3	TRBJ2-6	TGCGCCAGCAGCCAAGAAGTAGGTTCCTCTGGGGCCAACGTCCTGACTTTC	CASSQEVGSSGANVLTF
13	-	many	TRBV10-3	TRBJ2-7	TGTGCCATCAGTGAGGGGACTCACTACGAGCAGTACTTC	CAISEGTHYEQYF
16	TRBD2	many	TRBV6-2/TRBV6-3	TRBJ2-7	TGTGCCAGCAGTGAGCGGGGACTAGCGGGCCCATACGAGCAGTACTTC	CASSERGLAGPYEQYF
12	-	many	TRBV7-2	TRBJ1-5	TGTGCCAGCAGCTTACGGGATCAGCCCCAGCATTTT	CASSLRDQPQHF
14	-	many	TRBV12-3/TRBV12-4	TRBJ2-7	TGTGCCAGCAGTTCCACCGACAGGACCTACGAGCAGTACTTC	CASSSTDRTYEQYF
16	-	medium-sized	TRBV7-9	TRBJ2-4	TGTGCCAGCACCCCTCCAGAGGAACTAGCCAAAAACATTCAGTACTTC	CASTPPEELAKNIQYF
14	-	many	TRBV24-1	TRBJ1-5	TGTGCCACCAGTGATTGGGCCCCGGATCAGCCCCAGCATTTT	CATSDWAPDQPQHF
15	-	many	TRBV6-5	TRBJ2-2	TGTGCCAGCAGGTCCCCAACAGGGTCACCCGGGGAGCTGTTTTTT	CASRSPTGSPGELFF
15	-	many	TRBV7-2	TRBJ1-3	TGTGCCAGCAGCCGAGGCGACAGCTCTGGAAACACCATATATTTT	CASSRGDSSGNTIYF
15	-	many	TRBV28	TRBJ1-2	TGTGCCAGCAGTATACCCAGGGAGATAGGCTATGGCTACACCTTC	CASSIPREIGYGYTF
14	-	-	TRBV5-1	TRBJ2-7	TGCGCCAGCAGCGCAATGGACCCCGGGGGCGAGCAGTACTTC	CASSAMDPGGEQYF
13	-	many	TRBV10-3	TRBJ2-1	TGTGCCATCAGTGCCCCACCCGGCTATGAGCAGTTCTTC	CAISAPPGYEQFF
15	-	many	TRBV5-1	TRBJ2-2	TGCGCCAGCAGAGCCCTCGAGGAGTTGGGCGGGGAGCTGTTTTTT	CASRALEELGGELFF
13	-	many	TRBV29-1	TRBJ1-1	TGCAGCGTTGGTAACAGGGCGAGGACTGAAGCTTTCTTT	CSVGNRARTEAFF